Below, 14 T cell receptor beta chains from the same sample are listed, as sequenced in a study of T cell clonality in common variable immunodeficiency. Using immunoSEQ multiplex PCR, the repertoire was profiled, and TCRdb retains in-frame clones only, with some absent. The sample holds about 32,000 clones, and no clone turns up only once. The sequencing sample was made of peripheral blood mononuclear cells. The receptors were sampled from a person aged 18 to 70 in good health.

This clone was counted many times. The read gets to within 3 residues of the CDR3 end, and the germline J gene fills in the rest. V usage is TRBV20-1 and J usage is TRBJ1-2, with 8 bases aligning to TRBD1. The CDR3 sequence is 15 residues long. In germline, CDR1 is DFQATT, CDR2 SNEGSKA (reference sequence). J was trimmed by 6 bases and V by 0 bases; bases with no gene match: 9. CDR3: CSARDSRTGFDGYTF. The covered CDR3 bases are TGCAGTGCTAGAGATTCACGGACAGGGTTTGATGGC.

This clone has ten or more counts. The read comes to an end 3 residues before the CDR3 does, leaving the germline J gene to fill in the end. The chain has TRBV7-2 and TRBJ2-2; tentatively, D is TRBD1 (6 bases). The germline V gene has CDR1 SGHTA and CDR2 FQGNSA. Trimming took off 10 bases at V and 2 bases at J, with 14 bases between the two ends. This CDR3 contains 14 residues. The CDR3 DNA, read in part, is TGTGCCACTTCCGGGACATTTAACACCGGGGAG. It is translated as CATSGTFNTGE. The entire CDR3 sequence reads CATSGTFNTGELFF. Based on the CDR3 plus reference TRBV7-2 and TRBJ2-2, the full variable domain is GAGVSQSPSNKVTEKGKDVELRCDPISGHTALYWYRQSLGQGLEFLIYFQGNSAPDKSGLPSDRFSAERTGGSVSTLTIQRTQQEDSAVYLCATSGTFNTGELFFGEGSRLTVL.

Ten or more counts support this clone. The read is 3 residues too short to cover the CDR3 end, so that end is filled in from the germline J gene. V is TRBV12-3 or TRBV12-4 and J is TRBJ2-7, with D perhaps TRBD1 or TRBD2 (5 bases each). The CDR3 sequence is 13 residues long. V shed 10 bases and J shed 6 bases, with 19 bases lying between them. The CDR3 protein is CATSEGEIREQYF. The sequenced part of the CDR3 DNA is TGTGCCACTTCGGAAGGGGAGATTCGCGAG.

As to this clone: The CDR3 is cut off 3 residues early in the read; its end comes from the germline J gene. The chain is built from TRBV2 and TRBJ1-3, with a tentative D call TRBD1 (6 bases). CDR1 is SNHLY, CDR2 FYNNEI, per germline. CDR3 length equals 15 residues. Trimming removed 4 bases from V and 5 bases from J, with 15 bases in between. This chain's CDR3 is CASSAGQPGRNTIYF. The sequenced CDR3 bases are TGTGCCAGCAGTGCAGGACAGCCGGGGAGAAACACC.

With respect to this clone: Coverage ceases 3 residues before the CDR3 finishes, and the germline J gene fills in the end. This sequence joins TRBV19 and TRBJ1-2; no clear D. From germline, CDR1 is LNHDA and CDR2 SQIVND (reference sequence). V shed 1 base and J shed 4 bases, with 16 bases lying between them. The CDR3 is 16 residues long. CDR3 DNA, as far as it was read: TGTGCCAGTAGTATAGCATCTAGTAGAACCCTCTATGGC. Residues: CASSIASSRTLYG. From start to end, the CDR3 is CASSIASSRTLYGYTF.

This clone was detected many times. The DNA ends 3 residues before the CDR3 does, and the rest of the CDR3 is filled in from the germline J gene. This chain joins TRBV28 and TRBJ1-2, with D uncertain. The V end lost 5 bases, the J end lost 0 bases, and 10 bases lay between the germline ends. Germline loops: CDR1 MDHEN, CDR2 SYDVKM. CDR3 length: 14 amino acids. The CDR3 here is CASSPSVANYGYTF. The sequenced CDR3 bases are TGTGCCAGCAGTCCCTCCGTAGCTAACTATGGC.

There are many counts of this clone. The sequence runs out 3 residues before the end of the CDR3; the remainder is reconstructed from the germline J gene. V usage is TRBV20-1 and J usage is TRBJ2-2, with TRBD1 matching over 11 bases. CDR3 length: 14 residues. Per germline, CDR1 DFQATT and CDR2 SNEGSKA (reference sequence). Incomplete CDR3 DNA: TGCAGTGCTTGGGACAGGGGGGAAAATTCACCG. Amino acids: CSAWDRGENSP. The whole CDR3 protein is CSAWDRGENSPLFF.

This clone was picked up many times. Sequencing ends 3 residues short of the CDR3 end; the germline J gene provides the rest. The chain links TRBV7-3 to TRBJ2-3, with D maybe TRBD1 (6 bases). V lost 5 bases, J lost 6 bases, and 12 bases lay in between. This CDR3 comprises 13 residues. The germline V gene encodes CDR1 SGHTA and CDR2 FQGTGA. Incomplete CDR3 DNA: TGTGCCAGCAGCCCCCACCAGGGGGATACG. Translated, it gives CASSPHQGDT. The whole CDR3 is CASSPHQGDTQYF.

This clone was detected a few times. The read falls 3 residues short of the CDR3 end, and the missing part is taken from the germline J gene. The chain joins TRBV20-1 to TRBJ2-5, with D tentatively TRBD1 or TRBD2 (6 bases each). CDR1 is DFQATT, CDR2 SNEGSKA, per germline (reference sequence). Trimming shortened V by 3 bases and J by 3 bases, and 11 bases separated the two germline ends. This CDR3 has 13 amino acids. The DNA read from the CDR3 is TGCAGTGCTAGGGGGGCGGGAAAAGAGACC. As protein: CSARGAGKET. The CDR3 in its entirety is CSARGAGKETQYF.

A few counts support this clone. The CDR3 end is not reached by the read, which stops 3 residues before it; the germline J gene fills it in. The chain uses TRBV20-1 and TRBJ2-3; 8 bases agree with TRBD2. The germline V gene has CDR1 DFQATT and CDR2 SNEGSKA (reference sequence). This CDR3 contains 15 residues. The DNA read from the CDR3 is TGCAGTGCTAGAGGCGGTGCGGGAGGCCAAGAGACG. Encoded protein: CSARGGAGGQET. The full CDR3 sequence reads CSARGGAGGQETQYF.

This clone occurred many times. Sequencing ends 3 residues short of the CDR3 end; the germline J gene provides the rest. The same CDR3 arises from other DNA sequences in this sample as well. V is TRBV5-1 and J is TRBJ1-1, with D hard to call. This CDR3 spans 13 amino acids. Per the germline V gene, CDR1 is SGHRS and CDR2 is YFSETQ. The V and J ends lost 2 bases and 3 bases respectively, with 8 bases between them. The chain's CDR3 is CASSLAGDTEAFF. The CDR3 DNA, read in part, is TGCGCCAGCAGCTTAGCGGGAGACACTGAA.

This clone was observed at least ten times. The sequenced fragment ends 3 residues before the CDR3 boundary, so the rest is inferred from the germline J gene. The rearrangement joins TRBV11-3 to TRBJ2-2, with D perhaps TRBD2 (5 bases). The CDR3 runs to 13 residues. Germline V gene lookup returns CDR1 SGHNT and CDR2 YENEEA. V was cut by 5 bases and J by 5 bases, with 9 bases left in between. The DNA read from the CDR3 is TGTGCCAGCAGCCCAAGCGGAACCGGGGAG. Its protein product is CASSPSGTGE. From start to end, the CDR3 is CASSPSGTGELFF.

This clone was picked up many times. The observed sequence ends 3 residues before the CDR3 terminus, with the missing tail filled in from the germline J gene. This chain uses TRBV20-1 with TRBJ2-7, with 7 bases lining up with TRBD1. Losses at the gene ends were 1 base for V and 3 bases for J; bases not matched to a gene: 9. The CDR3 has 15 residues. CDR1 is DFQATT and CDR2 is SNEGSKA in the germline V gene (reference sequence). The CDR3: CSARGRDRPDYEQYF. Incomplete CDR3 DNA: TGCAGTGCTAGAGGCAGGGACAGACCCGACTACGAG.

This clone occurred many times. The sequence runs out 3 residues before the end of the CDR3; the remainder is reconstructed from the germline J gene. This chain links TRBV7-9 with TRBJ2-5; D is unclear. Trimming removed 1 base from V and 7 bases from J, with 4 bases in between. CDR1 and CDR2 from the germline V gene are SEHNR and FQNEAQ (reference sequence). CDR3 length: 11 amino acids. The CDR3 loop is CASSLDGTQYF. The covered CDR3 bases are TGTGCCAGCAGCTTAGACGGGACC.